This T cell receptor (beta chain) was documented in a study of CD8+CD57+ T cells in acquired aplastic anemia. Patients who underwent sequencing had shown CD8+CD57+ cell expansion by flow cytometry. Genomic DNA templated the TCR beta VDJ and CDR3 profiling. TCRdb ran MiXCR on the reads and lists one entry per CDR3 protein. The repertoire holds about half a million distinct CDR3 sequences, over 25% seen once, with approximately 0.82% in the top ten. The sequence derives from a human donor with aplastic anemia. The source material was sorted CD4+, CD8+, or CD8+CD57+ T cells (not recorded which) from PBMCs.

The CDR3 sequence is CASSLTGGGGQPQHF. CDR3 DNA: TGTGCCAGCAGCTTGACAGGGGGGGGGGGTCAGCCCCAGCATTTT. J is TRBJ1-5 and V is TRBV7-2, with 9 bases matching TRBD1. Germline V gene data show CDR1 as SGHTA and CDR2 as FQGNSA. Losses at the gene ends were 3 bases for V and 6 bases for J; bases not matched to a gene: 6. The CDR3 loop spans 15 amino acids.